Included here is one TCR beta chain sequence, with context. The antigen is unknown. It was 200 to 250 ng DNA, some 30,000 T cell genomes, that sorted-subset replicate PCRs used. Per the authors' pipeline: ImmunoSEQ output lacked quality scores and full-length reads, limiting matched filtering. TCRdb keeps only in-frame clones here, not all; method: immunoSEQ multiplex PCR. V and J calls and clone size follow that table, whereas D and trimming were derived from the DNA. The sample includes roughly 1,000,000 clones, 78% seen only once; the top ten take approximately 0.5%. This entry is derived from a study of shared clonotypes between healthy human individuals. Study-level findings and limits: An effect of sequencing depth on clonotype sharing among donors was expected. With a handful of donors compared, 4.5% to 6.5% of naive CD4 clonotypes were shared.

The CDR3 length is 16 residues. V lost 6 bases to trimming and J lost 7 bases; unmatched junction nucleotides: 14. The germline V gene has CDR1 MNHNY and CDR2 SVGAGI (reference sequence). The clonotype was recovered from a man aged 18 to 35 in good health. Some clones in this sample may be carry-over from other donors' samples. The V and J genes are TRBV6-6 and TRBJ1-5; 8 positions match TRBD1. The sequencing sample was made of memory CD4+ T cells from PBMCs. Subset: CD45RA-negative fraction. CDR3 loop: CASSQNGRGQGQPQHF. In DNA, the CDR3 is TGTGCCAGCAGCCAAAACGGCAGGGGGCAGGGGCAGCCCCAGCATTTT.